These T cell receptor beta chains were read from a single sample in a study of PD-1 blockade in classical Hodgkin lymphoma. Clones were sequenced by immunoSEQ multiplex PCR, and TCRdb holds only the in-frame ones, with some missing. Here the sample spans some 100,000 clones, approximately 92% being singletons. Sequenced material: peripheral blood mononuclear cells (PBMCs), taken at baseline. These TCRs come from a human donor with classical Hodgkin lymphoma. Each CDR3 is given with its conserved first and last residue. The order of the fields is CDR3 length, V gene, D gene, J gene, clone size, CDR3 DNA, CDR3 protein. The D gene is left open where the match is weak. Clone size is stated in some rows and not others, as once, few, many or a class when expanded.

15	TRBV28	.	TRBJ1-4	.	TGTGCCAGCAGTTGGATCGACAGGCCCGCCAGGAGACTGTTTTTT	CASSWIDRPARRLFF
14	TRBV9	.	TRBJ2-2	.	TGTGCCAGCAGCTTAGGAATGGGGGCCGGGGAGCTGTTTTTT	CASSLGMGAGELFF
15	TRBV11-2	TRBD1	TRBJ1-2	.	TGTGCCAGCCCCCGTGGGCAGGGGGTTAGGAGTGGCTACACCTTC	CASPRGQGVRSGYTF
15	TRBV10-3	TRBD2	TRBJ2-5	.	TGTGCCATCAGTGGGGGCCTAGCGGGAGCGGAGACCCAGTACTTC	CAISGGLAGAETQYF
16	TRBV29-1	.	TRBJ1-1	.	TGCAGCGTTGTAGAACTCGATCTAGGAATGAACACTGAAGCTTTCTTT	CSVVELDLGMNTEAFF
13	TRBV11-3	.	TRBJ2-7	.	TGTGCCAGCAGCTTAGATCTCGGCTACGAGCAGTACTTC	CASSLDLGYEQYF
13	TRBV29-1	.	TRBJ1-2	.	TGCAGCGACTCGGGCAGGGAGGTGGGAGGCTACACCTTC	CSDSGREVGGYTF
12	TRBV30	TRBD2	TRBJ2-1	once	TGTGCCTGGAGTCCCTCCGGGACTAGGGCGTTCTTC	CAWSPSGTRAFF
16	TRBV9	TRBD2	TRBJ2-7	.	TGTGCCAGCAGCGAGCCCTCGGGACTAGCAACGGGCGAGCAGTACTTC	CASSEPSGLATGEQYF
16	TRBV13	.	TRBJ1-1	.	TGTGCCAGCAGCCTTAGAGGGGAAGGGGCCCACACTGAAGCTTTCTTT	CASSLRGEGAHTEAFF
12	TRBV9	TRBD1	TRBJ1-2	.	TGTGCCAGCAGCGCGGGACAGGGGTATGAAACCTTC	CASSAGQGYETF
14	TRBV5-1	.	TRBJ1-3	.	TGCGCCAGCAGCTTAGGGGATATTGAAAACACCATATATTTT	CASSLGDIENTIYF
13	TRBV4-1	.	TRBJ1-2	.	TGCGCCAGCAGCCAAGATAGGGGCCACGGCTACACCTTC	CASSQDRGHGYTF
17	TRBV2	TRBD1	TRBJ1-4	.	TGTGCCAGCAGCGTGGGACAGGGAAGCAGGCGGGGTGAAAAACTGTTTTTT	CASSVGQGSRRGEKLFF
15	TRBV10-1	.	TRBJ2-5	.	TGCGCCAGCAGTGACCCCACAAGTGGCCAAGAGACCCAGTACTTC	CASSDPTSGQETQYF
13	TRBV27	.	TRBJ1-2	.	TGTGCCAGCAGTCCCTGGGGCCTGGAGGGCTACACCTTC	CASSPWGLEGYTF
14	TRBV27	.	TRBJ1-1	.	TGTGCCAGCAGGTCCGAACGTTTAGCCACTGAAGCTTTCTTT	CASRSERLATEAFF
13	TRBV28	TRBD2	TRBJ2-7	.	TGTGCCAGCGTAGCGGGAGGTTACTACGAGCAGTACTTC	CASVAGGYYEQYF
12	TRBV25-1	.	TRBJ2-7	.	TGTGCCAGCAACCAGGGAGCCTACGAGCAGTACTTC	CASNQGAYEQYF
14	TRBV9	.	TRBJ2-5	.	TGTGCCAGCAGCGTCGGACTTGTGGCTGAGACCCAGTACTTC	CASSVGLVAETQYF
15	TRBV9	TRBD2	TRBJ2-5	.	TGTGCCAGCAGCGTAGGGGCTAGCGGGAGTGAGACCCAGTACTTC	CASSVGASGSETQYF
15	TRBV2	.	TRBJ2-7	.	TGTGCCAGCAGTGAAACAGGCCTAGAAGCCTACGAGCAGTACTTC	CASSETGLEAYEQYF
14	TRBV6-5	TRBD1	TRBJ1-2	.	TGTGCCAGCAGTGGGGGACAGGGTGGCTATGGCTACACCTTC	CASSGGQGGYGYTF
14	TRBV28	.	TRBJ2-7	.	TGTGCCAGCAGTTATACAGACAGTTTCTACGAGCAGTACTTC	CASSYTDSFYEQYF
11	TRBV29-1	.	TRBJ2-7	.	TGCAGCGTGCTGACTTCCTACGAGCAGTACTTC	CSVLTSYEQYF
12	TRBV29-1	.	TRBJ2-7	.	TGCAGCGTTCTGCAGGGGCCCTACGAGCAGTACTTC	CSVLQGPYEQYF
16	TRBV2	.	TRBJ2-7	.	TGTGCCAGCCACGGGGTGACACAGGGTACTTCCTACGAGCAGTACTTC	CASHGVTQGTSYEQYF
15	TRBV28	TRBD2	TRBJ2-1	few	TGTGCCAGCAGCGATAGCGGGAGGGCCTTAAATGAGCAGTTCTTC	CASSDSGRALNEQFF
16	TRBV18	TRBD1	TRBJ1-5	.	TGTGCCAGCTCTCACACAGGGGTAACGCGCAATCAGCCCCAGCATTTT	CASSHTGVTRNQPQHF
15	TRBV11-2	.	TRBJ1-3	.	TGTGCCAGCAGCATTGGGGGTAGTTCTGGAAACACCATATATTTT	CASSIGGSSGNTIYF
14	TRBV30	TRBD2	TRBJ2-2	once	TGTGCCTGGTCCGGGACTAGCGGCACCGGGGAGCTGTTTTTT	CAWSGTSGTGELFF
10	TRBV25-1	.	TRBJ1-2	.	TGTGCCAGCAGTGACTATGGCTACACCTTC	CASSDYGYTF
11	TRBV28	.	TRBJ1-4	.	TGTGCCAGCAGTTTAAGGGAAAAACTGTTTTTT	CASSLREKLFF
18	TRBV30	TRBD2	TRBJ2-1	.	TGTGCCTGGAGTGTACGGGGGTTGGGGACTAGCGGATACAATGAGCAGTTCTTC	CAWSVRGLGTSGYNEQFF
13	TRBV6-4	.	TRBJ1-1	.	TGTGCCAGCAGTGACTCGTCGGTGGCCGAAGCTTTCTTT	CASSDSSVAEAFF
18	TRBV19	.	TRBJ2-7	.	TGTGCCAGTAGTGCGAGCGGGCCGTTCCCCCGTTTCTCCTACGAGCAGTACTTC	CASSASGPFPRFSYEQYF
15	TRBV4-1	TRBD1	TRBJ1-5	.	TGCGCCAGCAGCCCGGGACAGGGGGCAAATCAGCCCCAGCATTTT	CASSPGQGANQPQHF
13	TRBV5-1	.	TRBJ2-1	once	TGCGCCAGCAGCGGGAGTAGGGACGATGAGCAGTTCTTC	CASSGSRDDEQFF
16	TRBV27	TRBD1	TRBJ1-5	.	TGTGCCAGCAGAGCCGGGACAGGGGCATTTAATCAGCCCCAGCATTTT	CASRAGTGAFNQPQHF
14	TRBV11-1	TRBD1	TRBJ2-7	.	TGTGCCAGCAGCTCGACAGGGCGGTCGTACGAGCAGTACTTC	CASSSTGRSYEQYF
13	TRBV28	.	TRBJ1-2	.	TGTGCCAGCAGTTGGGGGGACAAGGCGGGATACACCTTC	CASSWGDKAGYTF
13	TRBV6-5	TRBD1	TRBJ2-7	.	TGTGCCAGCACCAACAGGGGTACCTACGAGCAGTACTTC	CASTNRGTYEQYF
17	TRBV19	TRBD1	TRBJ1-1	once	TGTGCCAGTAGTATGGCGGGACGACAGGGCCGACACACTGAAGCTTTCTTT	CASSMAGRQGRHTEAFF
14	TRBV11-2	.	TRBJ2-2	.	TGTGCCAGCAGCGATCAGACAGTAACCGGGGAGCTGTTTTTT	CASSDQTVTGELFF
18	TRBV18	TRBD2	TRBJ2-7	.	TGTGCCAGCCGTGGCCGGGAGGGAACTAGCGGGTTGTCCTACGAGCAGTACTTC	CASRGREGTSGLSYEQYF
15	TRBV5-6	.	TRBJ2-7	.	TGTGCCAGCAGCTTGGACAGGGGAGGTCCCTACGAGCAGTACTTC	CASSLDRGGPYEQYF
14	TRBV7-9	TRBD2	TRBJ2-2	.	TGTGCCAGCAGCTCCAGCGGGATCCCCGGGGAGCTGTTTTTT	CASSSSGIPGELFF
15	TRBV29-1	TRBD2	TRBJ2-7	.	TGCAGCGTTGCGTACCCGGGACTAGCGGGTCTCGAGCAGTACTTC	CSVAYPGLAGLEQYF
17	TRBV14	TRBD2	TRBJ2-1	.	TGTGCCAGCAGCCAGAGGTCCCTAGCGGGAGGCCGTAATGAGCAGTTCTTC	CASSQRSLAGGRNEQFF
16	TRBV4-1	TRBD2	TRBJ2-2	.	TGCGCCAGCAGCCGCCTAGCGGGAGTTGACACCGGGGAGCTGTTTTTT	CASSRLAGVDTGELFF
14	TRBV27	TRBD1	TRBJ2-7	.	TGTGCCAGCAGCCCGGACAGGAGCTCCTACGAGCAGTACTTC	CASSPDRSSYEQYF
16	TRBV25-1	.	TRBJ2-7	.	TGTGCCAGCAGTGAACTCGGCGGAAAGACTACCTACGAGCAGTACTTC	CASSELGGKTTYEQYF
14	TRBV27	TRBD2	TRBJ2-1	.	TGTGCCAGCAGGGGACTAGCGGGACACAATGAGCAGTTCTTC	CASRGLAGHNEQFF
15	TRBV19	.	TRBJ1-1	.	TGTGCCAGTAGCAAGATAAGGGGAGTCAACACTGAAGCTTTCTTT	CASSKIRGVNTEAFF
15	TRBV6-1	.	TRBJ2-7	.	TGTGCCACACCGACCAACAAGAACTATCCCTACGAGCAGTACTTC	CATPTNKNYPYEQYF
14	TRBV7-9	TRBD2	TRBJ2-7	.	TGTGCCAGCAGCCATCTAGCGGGTGACTACGAGCAGTACTTC	CASSHLAGDYEQYF
13	TRBV5-4	.	TRBJ2-7	.	TGTGCCAGCAGCGTACCGGGATCCTACGAGCAGTACTTC	CASSVPGSYEQYF